The 8 T cell receptor beta chains below come from one sample, sequenced in a study of spatial heterogeneity in lung cancer. Time point noted: sample taken at primary tumor resection. TCRdb reanalysed the 5' RACE reads using MiXCR and keeps one entry per CDR3 protein. Here the sample spans around 92,000 distinct CDR3 sequences, 10% to 15% being singletons. The input for sequencing was PBMCs, taken at surgery. These receptor sequences come from a male donor with early-stage non-small cell lung cancer.

This clonotype was counted between two and nine times. This sequence joins TRBV7-8 and TRBJ2-5, with TRBD1 as a possible D gene (6 bases). CDR1 is SGHVS and CDR2 is FQNEAQ in the germline V gene. Trimming took off 6 bases at V and 1 base at J, with 24 bases between the two ends. The CDR3 runs 18 residues. CDR3 bases: TGTGCCAGCAGATTAACCCGGAGACAGGAGAAGGGCCAAGAGACCCAGTACTTC. Residues: CASRLTRRQEKGQETQYF.

This clonotype was seen ten or more times. V gene TRBV29-1 combines with J gene TRBJ1-5; D is unresolved. The V gene lost 1 base and the J gene lost 3 bases, with 4 bases spanning the gap. This CDR3 comprises 12 residues. Germline-derived CDR1 and CDR2 are SQVTM and ANQGSEA. CDR3 amino acids: CSVEGPNQPQHF. CDR3 coding DNA: TGCAGCGTTGAAGGGCCCAATCAGCCCCAGCATTTT. Looking up the rest from reference TRBV29-1 and TRBJ1-5 gives the full variable domain: SAVISQKPSRDICQRGTSLTIQCQVDSQVTMMFWYRQQPGQSLTLIATANQGSEATYESGFVIDKFPISRPNLTFSTLTVSNMSPEDSSIYLCSVEGPNQPQHFGDGTRLSIL.

This clonotype appeared a few times. This chain links TRBV29-1 with TRBJ1-4, with TRBD1 matching 7 bases. Germline V CDR1 and CDR2: SQVTM, ANQGSEA. V was pared by 3 bases and J by 7 bases, with 5 bases of the junction left unmatched. The CDR3 contains 13 residues. The CDR3 coding sequence is TGCAGCGTTGATAGTCAGGGGGGTGAAAAACTGTTTTTT. Translated, it gives CSVDSQGGEKLFF.

The sample holds a few counts of this clonotype. This chain uses TRBV9 with TRBJ2-3; D is uncertain. V lost 2 bases and J lost 0, with 10 bases in between. Germline V gives CDR1 SGDLS, CDR2 YYNGEE. There are 15 residues in the CDR3. The CDR3 is CASSVGQPSTDTQYF. The CDR3 DNA follows: TGTGCCAGCAGCGTGGGCCAGCCTAGCACAGATACGCAGTATTTT.

The chain has TRBV6-1 and TRBJ2-5; possibly TRBD1 for D (8 bases). V was cut by 7 bases and J by 5 bases, with 14 bases left in between. The CDR3 is 13 amino acids. The germline V gene has CDR1 MNHNS and CDR2 SASEGT. CDR3 protein: CASTYRGGETQYF. Here the CDR3 DNA reads TGTGCCAGCACTTACAGGGGGGGGGAGACCCAGTACTTC.

V gene TRBV12-3 or TRBV12-4 combines with J gene TRBJ2-1; 9 bases are a match to TRBD1. The CDR3 runs 15 residues. After removal of 5 bases from V and 7 bases from J, the junction contained 9 bases not matched to a gene. The CDR3 here is CASSPGTGFSNEQFF. Here the CDR3 DNA reads TGTGCCAGCAGTCCCGGGACAGGGTTCTCGAATGAGCAGTTCTTC.

This clonotype has at least ten counts. This chain links TRBV20-1 with TRBJ1-1, with D possibly TRBD1 on 6 matching bases. Germline V gene sequence: CDR1 DFQATT, CDR2 SNEGSKA (reference sequence). The V gene lost 1 base and the J gene lost 2 bases, with 11 bases spanning the gap. CDR3 length: 14 residues. In DNA, the CDR3 is TGCAGTGCTAGAGTTAAACAGGGAAACACTGAAGCTTTCTTT. Its translation: CSARVKQGNTEAFF.

This clonotype was observed a handful of times. This chain links TRBV6-5 with TRBJ2-3, with TRBD2 identical over 8 bases. This CDR3 is built from 15 residues. The V gene's germline CDR1 is MNHEY and CDR2 SVGAGI. With V trimmed by 2 bases and J by 1 base, 2 bases remained unmatched. For the CDR3, the DNA is TGTGCCAGCAGTTACGGGCGGGGGGGCACAGATACGCAGTATTTT. Encoded protein: CASSYGRGGTDTQYF.